This TCR beta chain was identified in a study of Graves' ophthalmopathy and Graves' hyperthyroidism (dated by TCRdb to 2016 to 2019). Study-wide context: Peripheral blood samples were taken at the time of initial diagnosis, before any treatment was given. To tell Graves' ophthalmopathy apart from Graves' hyperthyroidism, and to predict which patients would progress to ophthalmopathy, the study relied on TCR beta repertoire signatures. In total, approximately 140 blood samples were TCR-sequenced: 43 ophthalmopathy, some 80 hyperthyroidism and roughly 17 hyperthyroidism-to-ophthalmopathy patients. To explore V-J signatures that separate ophthalmopathy from hyperthyroidism, a discovery set of approximately 100 patients was enrolled, consisting of 40 to 45 with ophthalmopathy and fewer than 60 with stable hyperthyroidism. An independent validation cohort comprised about 20 hyperthyroidism patients and 15 to 17 patients who later progressed from hyperthyroidism to ophthalmopathy. In roughly 6 hyperthyroidism patients, T-cell repertoires of thyroid tissue and blood were compared. Following sampling, methimazole starting at 30 mg daily was administered to hyperthyroidism patients, and high-dose intravenous methylprednisolone was administered to ophthalmopathy patients. Study-wide findings and limitations: No statistical method was used to predetermine the sample size, and group allocation was not hidden from the investigators. In validation, the model predicted ophthalmopathy progression with about 71% sensitivity and about 73% specificity; roughly eleven predicted patients were CT-confirmed with GO in a median of about 6.1 months. Among expanded thyroid clonotypes with frequency above 0.001, most also showed up in blood, which suggests that blood repertoires may reflect the thyroid immune response. In cross-validation, the 13-signature model distinguished ophthalmopathy from stable hyperthyroidism with around 90% sensitivity and about 81% specificity, while in the test set the corresponding values were approximately 79% and 70%.

TCR beta CDR3 regions were amplified from RNA transcripts for repertoire sequencing. The first round of RT-PCR was done with HTBI primers and the Qiagen OneStep RT-PCR kit, and was followed by a second round of multiplex PCR, then size selection and purification. Libraries were sequenced paired-end with 100 bp reads on an Illumina HiSeq2000. In the original analysis: SOAPnuke was used to process the reads, removing any read that contained adapters or uncalled bases, had a mean Phred below 15, or lacked an exact match to the constant primer or identifier. COPE v1.2.5 was used to merge high-quality paired reads. Clonotypes were defined as unique nucleotide sequences and were aligned to IMGT TRB V, D and J references using MiTCR v1.1. The analysis was limited to V-J combinations with a frequency above 0.0001, which together covered 99.2% of repertoires. For each V-J combination, a TCR clonal expansion and chaos score was defined as the ratio of F50 clonal expansion to chaos observed in the TCRdist matrix. Welch's t-statistics and random forest were used to reduce the features to about twelve V-J combinations, which were then used as input to a naive Bayes classifier. The Morisita-Horn index was used to measure how similar the thyroid and blood repertoires were. The raw public reads went through TCRdb reprocessing: fastp at Q25, MiXCR clone calling, in-frame beta chains kept. Entries that share a CDR3 protein sequence are merged under the most common genes and DNA. These V and J calls derive from TCRdb rather than the authors' analysis. The sample data list a few hundred thousand distinct CDR3 sequences, and roughly 17% of these were observed just once. The ten largest account for roughly 2.4% of the sample.

Stable hyperthyroidism was defined as no progression to ophthalmopathy within 18 months of follow-up. Patients with hyperthyroidism were aged 18 to 65 years, had been newly diagnosed, and had a disease duration of less than 2 months. Patients were excluded if they had other autoimmune diseases, uncontrolled infections, pregnancy or lactation. Clinical symptoms, serum thyroxine, TRAb, thyroid ultrasound and orbital computed tomography were used for diagnosis. Using Ficoll-Paque density gradient centrifugation, PBMCs were isolated from roughly 9.2 ml of fresh peripheral blood. Total RNA was extracted with Trizol reagent and quality-checked on an Agilent 2100 Bioanalyzer. For CDR1 and CDR2, the germline V gene lists MNHEY and SVGEGT. The CDR3 goes from the cysteine to the phenylalanine over 17 residues. Kept here is only the CDR3 DNA, which spans 51 bases and is read in frame from base 1. V lost 6 bases and J lost 3 bases; the stretch between them is 21 bases long.

This clonotype was seen repeatedly, ten times or more. Its antigen remains undetermined. No base-level quality is on record; no much larger clone is a single base apart. Sequencing input: peripheral blood. The sequence came from an adult woman with stable Graves' hyperthyroidism. The V and J genes are TRBV6-2 or TRBV6-3 and TRBJ2-4; a tentative D match to TRBD2 spans 5 bases. CDR3 reads: CASSSPGLEAGKNIQYF. The DNA sequence reads TGTGCCAGCAGCTCTCCCGGGTTGGAGGCAGGCAAAAACATTCAGTACTTC.